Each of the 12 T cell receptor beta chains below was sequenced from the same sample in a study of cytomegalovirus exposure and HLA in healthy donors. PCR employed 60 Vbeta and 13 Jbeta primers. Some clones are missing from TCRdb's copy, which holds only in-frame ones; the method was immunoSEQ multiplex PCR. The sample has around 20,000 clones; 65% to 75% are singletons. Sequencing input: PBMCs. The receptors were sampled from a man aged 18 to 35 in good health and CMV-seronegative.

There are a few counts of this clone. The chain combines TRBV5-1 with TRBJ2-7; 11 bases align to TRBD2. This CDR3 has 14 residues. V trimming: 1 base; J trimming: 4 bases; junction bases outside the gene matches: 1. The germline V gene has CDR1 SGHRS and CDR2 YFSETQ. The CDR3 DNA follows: TGCGCCAGCAGCTTGACTAGCGGGGGTTACGAGCAGTACTTC. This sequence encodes CASSLTSGGYEQYF.

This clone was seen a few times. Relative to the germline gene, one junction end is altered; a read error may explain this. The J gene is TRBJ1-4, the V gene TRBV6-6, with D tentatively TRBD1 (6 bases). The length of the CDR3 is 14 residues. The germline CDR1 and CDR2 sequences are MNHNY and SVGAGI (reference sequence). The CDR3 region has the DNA TGTGCCGGCAGGGGCCACGCAACTAATGAAAAACTGTTTTTT. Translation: CAGRGHATNEKLFF.

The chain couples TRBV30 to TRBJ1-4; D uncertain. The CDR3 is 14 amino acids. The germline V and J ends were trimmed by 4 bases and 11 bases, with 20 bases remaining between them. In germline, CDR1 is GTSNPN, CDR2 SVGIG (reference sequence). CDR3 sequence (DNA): TGTGCCTGGATCAATTCCCCCAGCCGAGGGAAACTGTTTTTT. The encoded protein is CAWINSPSRGKLFF.

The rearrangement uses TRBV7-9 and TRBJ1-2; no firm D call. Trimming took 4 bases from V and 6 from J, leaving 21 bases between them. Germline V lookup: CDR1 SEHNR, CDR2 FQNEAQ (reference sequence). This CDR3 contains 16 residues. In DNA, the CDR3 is TGTGCCAGCAGCTCAGACGCCTTTATTCTGGGAGATGGCTACACCTTC. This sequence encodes CASSSDAFILGDGYTF. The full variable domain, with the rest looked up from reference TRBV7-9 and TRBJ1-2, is DTGVSQNPRHKITKRGQNVTFRCDPISEHNRLYWYRQTLGQGPEFLTYFQNEAQLEKSRLLSDRFSAERPKGSFSTLEIQRTEQGDSAMYLCASSSDAFILGDGYTFGSGTRLTVV.

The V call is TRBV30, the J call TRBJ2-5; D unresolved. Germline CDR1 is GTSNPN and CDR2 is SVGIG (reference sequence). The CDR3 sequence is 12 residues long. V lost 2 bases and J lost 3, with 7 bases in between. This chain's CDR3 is CAWSIVKETQYF. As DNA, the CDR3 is TGTGCCTGGAGTATAGTGAAAGAGACCCAGTACTTC.

CDR3 sequence (DNA): TGCAGCTGTTTCGGAAGCGACAGCCAAGAGACCCAGTACTTC. Protein product: CSCFGSDSQETQYF. This rearrangement joins TRBV29-1 to TRBJ2-5, with D tentatively TRBD1 (5 bases). V lost 8 bases and J 1 base, leaving 17 bases between the germline ends. Germline values: CDR1 SQVTM, CDR2 ANQGSEA. This CDR3 contains 14 residues.

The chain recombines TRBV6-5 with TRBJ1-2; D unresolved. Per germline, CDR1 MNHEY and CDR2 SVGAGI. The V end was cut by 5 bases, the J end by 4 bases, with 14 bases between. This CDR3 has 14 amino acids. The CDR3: CASSRENRAYGYTF. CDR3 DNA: TGTGCCAGCAGTCGCGAAAACAGAGCCTATGGCTACACCTTC.

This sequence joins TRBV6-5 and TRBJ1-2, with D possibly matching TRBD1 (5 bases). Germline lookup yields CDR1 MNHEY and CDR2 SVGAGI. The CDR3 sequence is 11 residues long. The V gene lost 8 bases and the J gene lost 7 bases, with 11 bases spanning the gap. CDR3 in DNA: TGTGCCAGCCGGGGGACTCTTGGCTACACCTTC. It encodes CASRGTLGYTF.

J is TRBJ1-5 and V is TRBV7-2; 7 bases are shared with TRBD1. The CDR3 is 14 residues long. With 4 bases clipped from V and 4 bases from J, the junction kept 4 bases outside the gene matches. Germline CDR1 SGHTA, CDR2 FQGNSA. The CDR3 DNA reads TGTGCCAGCAGCTCAAGACAGGGTAATCAGCCCCAGCATTTT. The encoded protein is CASSSRQGNQPQHF.

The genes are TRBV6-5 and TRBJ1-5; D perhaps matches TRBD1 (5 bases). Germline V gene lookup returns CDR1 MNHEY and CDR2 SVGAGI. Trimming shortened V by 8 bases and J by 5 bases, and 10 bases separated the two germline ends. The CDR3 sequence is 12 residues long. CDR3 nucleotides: TGTGCCAGCGGGGCGGTTGATCAGCCCCAGCATTTT. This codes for CASGAVDQPQHF.

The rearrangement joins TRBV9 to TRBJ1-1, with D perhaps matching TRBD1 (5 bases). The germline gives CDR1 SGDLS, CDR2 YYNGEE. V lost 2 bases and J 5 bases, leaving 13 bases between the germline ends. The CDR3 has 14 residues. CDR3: CASSVGHDKTEAFF. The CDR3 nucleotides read TGTGCCAGCAGCGTCGGACATGATAAGACTGAAGCTTTCTTT.

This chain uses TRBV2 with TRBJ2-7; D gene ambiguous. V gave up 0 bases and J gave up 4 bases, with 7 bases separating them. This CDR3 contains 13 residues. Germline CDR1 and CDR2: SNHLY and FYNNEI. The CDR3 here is CASSEAPRYEQYF. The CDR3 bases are TGTGCCAGCAGTGAAGCTCCCAGGTACGAGCAGTACTTC.